Listed below are T cell receptor beta chains from one sample, sequenced in a study of CD4+ T cells in melanoma. Sequencing was performed with immunoSEQ multiplex PCR; in TCRdb, only in-frame clones are kept and a portion is missing. Of 13,000 to 15,000 clones in the sample, over 55% were seen once. Source material: cells from a culture (not recorded whether cultured in vitro). The receptors were gathered from a human donor with melanoma. Each CDR3 is given with its conserved first and last residue. D genes are given only for firm matches. Clone size is given for some rows only: seen once, a few or many times, or a class if the clone is expanded.

TRBJ1-5,.,.,TRBV19,CASSTYRVTGQPQHF,TGTGCCAGTAGTACGTACAGGGTAACGGGGCAGCCCCAGCATTTT
TRBJ1-1,.,.,TRBV19,CASKPRGKGEAFF,TGTGCCAGTAAGCCTAGGGGGAAAGGTGAAGCTTTCTTT
TRBJ2-7,.,.,TRBV10-2,CASSVVRAGLDEQYF,TGCGCCAGCAGTGTAGTCAGGGCAGGTTTAGACGAGCAGTACTTC
TRBJ1-4,.,.,TRBV18,CASSPNRAAEKLFF,TGTGCCAGCTCACCTAACAGGGCAGCTGAAAAACTGTTTTTT
TRBJ2-7,.,.,TRBV5-1,CASSRQPNFSF,TGCGCCAGCAGCCGACAGCCTAACTTTTCCTTC
TRBJ2-3,.,TRBD2,TRBV7-9,CASRPSGGTDTQYF,TGTGCCAGCAGACCTAGCGGGGGCACAGATACGCAGTATTTT
TRBJ2-7,.,.,TRBV10-3,CAIPREVSPEGTSYEQYF,TGTGCCATTCCACGCGAGGTCTCCCCGGAGGGGACCTCCTACGAGCAGTACTTC
TRBJ1-3,few,.,TRBV4-1,CASSQGPWQGNTIYF,TGCGCCAGCAGCCAAGGCCCCTGGCAGGGGAACACCATATATTTT
TRBJ1-4,.,.,TRBV5-1,CASSLGKYTGPGGEKLFF,TGCGCCAGCAGCTTGGGGAAATATACCGGGCCCGGAGGGGAAAAACTGTTTTTT
TRBJ1-6,.,.,TRBV6-6,CAGRQQNNSPLHF,TGTGCCGGACGACAGCAAAATAATTCACCCCTCCACTTT
TRBJ1-6,once,.,TRBV21-1,CASSKGHLAGSIASPLHF,TGTGCCAGCAGCAAAGGGCACTTAGCCGGTTCGATAGCTTCACCCCTCCACTTT
TRBJ2-5,.,.,TRBV29-1,CSVEGGAETQYF,TGCAGCGTTGAAGGGGGGGCAGAGACCCAGTACTTC
TRBJ1-3,.,TRBD1,TRBV18,CASSPLRPRGRDSGNTIYF,TGTGCCAGCTCACCACTCCGCCCCAGGGGGAGAGACTCTGGAAACACCATATATTTT
TRBJ1-4,.,.,TRBV11-2,CASSFGTKLFF,TGTGCCAGCAGCTTCGGGACAAAACTGTTTTTT
TRBJ1-6,.,.,TRBV30,CGQIVDNSPLHF,TGTGGTCAGATCGTCGATAATTCACCCCTCCACTTT
TRBJ2-7,.,.,TRBV6-1,CASSPDLYEQYF,TGTGCCAGCAGTCCTGACCTTTACGAGCAGTACTTC
TRBJ1-2,.,.,TRBV6-6,CASSSWVGYGYTF,TGTGCCAGCAGCTCCTGGGTCGGCTATGGCTACACCTTC
TRBJ2-5,.,TRBD2,TRBV5-1,CASSLTRPGGEETQYF,TGCGCCAGCAGTCTTACCCGGCCGGGGGGGGAGGAGACCCAGTACTTC